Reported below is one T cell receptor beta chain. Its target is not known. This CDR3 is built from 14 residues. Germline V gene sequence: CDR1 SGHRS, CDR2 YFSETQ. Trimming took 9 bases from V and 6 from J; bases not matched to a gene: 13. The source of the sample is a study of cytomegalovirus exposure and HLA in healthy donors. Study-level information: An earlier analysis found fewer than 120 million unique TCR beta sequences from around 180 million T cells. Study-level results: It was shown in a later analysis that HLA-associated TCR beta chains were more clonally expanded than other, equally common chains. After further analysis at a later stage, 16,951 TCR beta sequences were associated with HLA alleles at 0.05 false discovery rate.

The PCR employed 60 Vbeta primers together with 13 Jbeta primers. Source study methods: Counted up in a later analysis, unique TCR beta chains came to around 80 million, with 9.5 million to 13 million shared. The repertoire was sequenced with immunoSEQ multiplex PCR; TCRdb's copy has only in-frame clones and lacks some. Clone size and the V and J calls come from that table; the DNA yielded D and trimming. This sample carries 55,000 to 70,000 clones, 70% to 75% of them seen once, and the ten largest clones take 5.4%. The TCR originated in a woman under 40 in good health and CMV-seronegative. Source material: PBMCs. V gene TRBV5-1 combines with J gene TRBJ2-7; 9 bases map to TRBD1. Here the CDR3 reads CATSPGQGTSEQYF. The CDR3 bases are TGCGCCACCTCTCCGGGACAGGGTACGAGCGAGCAGTACTTC.